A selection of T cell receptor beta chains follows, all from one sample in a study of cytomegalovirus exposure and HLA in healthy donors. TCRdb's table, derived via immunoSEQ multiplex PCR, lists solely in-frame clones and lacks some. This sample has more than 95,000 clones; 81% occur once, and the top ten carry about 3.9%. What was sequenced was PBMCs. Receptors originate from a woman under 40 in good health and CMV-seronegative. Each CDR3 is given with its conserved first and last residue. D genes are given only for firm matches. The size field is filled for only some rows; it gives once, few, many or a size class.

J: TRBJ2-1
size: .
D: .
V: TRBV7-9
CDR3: CAMLGASRNEQFF
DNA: TGTGCCATGCTGGGGGCTAGCAGGAATGAGCAGTTCTTC

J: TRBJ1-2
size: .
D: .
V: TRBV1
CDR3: CTSSFCFGYGYTF
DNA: TGCACCAGCAGCTTCTGTTTCGGGTATGGCTACACCTTC

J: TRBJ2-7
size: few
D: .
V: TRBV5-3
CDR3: CARSLTGGSEQQREGYEQYF
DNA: TGTGCCAGAAGCTTAACAGGGGGCTCAGAGCAGCAGCGGGAGGGCTACGAGCAGTACTTC

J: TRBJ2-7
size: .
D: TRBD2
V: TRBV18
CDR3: CASSQGLAYEQYF
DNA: TGTGCCAGCTCACAGGGACTAGCCTACGAGCAGTACTTC

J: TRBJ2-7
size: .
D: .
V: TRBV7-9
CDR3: CASSPGQSNYEQYF
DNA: TGTGCCAGCAGCCCCGGACAGTCCAACTACGAGCAGTACTTC

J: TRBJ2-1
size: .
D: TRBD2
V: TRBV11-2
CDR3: CASSGTSRYNEQFF
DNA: TGTGCCAGCAGCGGGACTAGCAGATACAATGAGCAGTTCTTC

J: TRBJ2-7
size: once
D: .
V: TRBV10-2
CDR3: CASSDPRGRHEQYF
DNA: TGCGCCAGCAGTGATCCCAGGGGACGCCACGAGCAGTACTTC

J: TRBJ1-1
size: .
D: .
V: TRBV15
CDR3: CATKAQNTEAFF
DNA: TGTGCCACTAAAGCGCAGAACACTGAAGCTTTCTTT

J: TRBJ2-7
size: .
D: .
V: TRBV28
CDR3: CASSDYLQPQGYEQYF
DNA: TGTGCCAGCAGTGACTATCTTCAACCACAGGGCTACGAGCAGTACTTC

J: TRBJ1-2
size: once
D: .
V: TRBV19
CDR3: CASSRDTFYGYTF
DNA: TGTGCCAGTAGCAGGGACACCTTCTATGGCTACACCTTC

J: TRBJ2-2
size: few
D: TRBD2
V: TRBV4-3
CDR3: CASGTSVNTGELFF
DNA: TGCGCCAGCGGGACTAGCGTTAACACCGGGGAGCTGTTTTTT

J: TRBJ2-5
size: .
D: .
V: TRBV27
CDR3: CASSKAGSQETQYF
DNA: TGTGCCAGCAGTAAGGCAGGGTCCCAAGAGACCCAGTACTTC

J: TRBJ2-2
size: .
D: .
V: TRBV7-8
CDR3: CASSLVSGGLTGELFF
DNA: TGTGCCAGCAGCTTGGTCTCGGGTGGTCTTACCGGGGAGCTGTTTTTT

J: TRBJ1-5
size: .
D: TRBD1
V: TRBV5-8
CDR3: CASSLDGRGHNQPQHF
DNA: TGTGCCAGCAGCTTGGATGGCAGGGGGCACAATCAGCCCCAGCATTTT

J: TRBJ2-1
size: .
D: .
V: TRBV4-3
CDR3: CASSQESGSYNEQFF
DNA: TGCGCCAGCAGCCAAGAGAGCGGCTCCTACAATGAGCAGTTCTTC

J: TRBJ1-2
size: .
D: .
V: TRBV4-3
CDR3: CASSQEGATPGLRNYGYTF
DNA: TGCGCCAGCAGCCAAGAAGGGGCCACTCCGGGACTCAGGAACTATGGCTACACCTTC

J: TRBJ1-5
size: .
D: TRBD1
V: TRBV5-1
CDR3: CASSLAPGQGNQPQHF
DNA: TGCGCCAGCAGCTTGGCCCCGGGACAGGGTAATCAGCCCCAGCATTTT

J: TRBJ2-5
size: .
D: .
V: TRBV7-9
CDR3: CASSPGGVGGDQETQYF
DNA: TGTGCCAGCAGCCCTGGAGGGGTGGGCGGGGATCAAGAGACCCAGTACTTC

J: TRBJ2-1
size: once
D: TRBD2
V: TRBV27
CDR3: CASSLGESSSGIVNEQFF
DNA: TGTGCCAGCAGTTTAGGGGAATCCTCTAGCGGGATTGTCAATGAGCAGTTCTTC

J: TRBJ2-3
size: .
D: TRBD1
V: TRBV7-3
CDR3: CASSPTGGTDTQYF
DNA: TGTGCCAGCAGCCCCACAGGGGGCACAGATACGCAGTATTTT

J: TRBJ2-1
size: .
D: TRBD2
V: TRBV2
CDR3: CASSELGTSGGNDNEQFF
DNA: TGTGCCAGCAGTGAACTCGGGACTAGCGGGGGAAATGACAATGAGCAGTTCTTC

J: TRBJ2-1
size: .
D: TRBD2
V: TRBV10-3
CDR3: CAISDLSGPDYNEQFF
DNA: TGTGCCATCAGTGACCTTAGCGGGCCCGACTACAATGAGCAGTTCTTC

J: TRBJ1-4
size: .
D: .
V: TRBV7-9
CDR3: CSSSLGTTRTNEKLFF
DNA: TGTTCCAGCAGCCTAGGGACAACCCGAACTAATGAAAAACTGTTTTTT

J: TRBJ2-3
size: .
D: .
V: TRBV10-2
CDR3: CAIQTDTQYF
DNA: TGCGCCATTCAGACAGATACGCAGTATTTT

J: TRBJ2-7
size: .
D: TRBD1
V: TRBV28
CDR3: CASSLGDRGRYEQYF
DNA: TGTGCCAGCAGTTTGGGGGACAGGGGGAGGTACGAGCAGTACTTC

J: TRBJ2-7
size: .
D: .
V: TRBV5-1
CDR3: CASSTRDFYEQYF
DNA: TGCGCCAGCAGCACCCGGGACTTCTACGAGCAGTACTTC

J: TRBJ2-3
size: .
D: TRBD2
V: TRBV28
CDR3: CASRGGADTQYF
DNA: TGTGCCAGCAGGGGAGGGGCAGATACGCAGTATTTT

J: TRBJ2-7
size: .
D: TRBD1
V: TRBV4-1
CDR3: CASSRGTGSSYEQYF
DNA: TGCGCCAGCAGCCGAGGGACAGGGAGCTCCTACGAGCAGTACTTC

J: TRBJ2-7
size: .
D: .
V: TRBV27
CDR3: CASSLFEGGHEQYF
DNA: TGTGCCAGCAGTTTGTTTGAGGGTGGCCACGAGCAGTACTTC

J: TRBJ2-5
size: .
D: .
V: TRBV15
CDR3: CATSRSRDKSETQYF
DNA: TGTGCCACCAGCAGATCCCGTGACAAGTCCGAGACCCAGTACTTC

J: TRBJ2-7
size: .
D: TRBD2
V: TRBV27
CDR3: CASRAGASGRYEQYF
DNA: TGTGCCAGCAGGGCCGGGGCTAGCGGGAGGTACGAGCAGTACTTC

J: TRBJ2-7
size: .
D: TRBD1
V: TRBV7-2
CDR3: CASSSTGAGEQYF
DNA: TGTGCCAGCAGCTCGACAGGGGCAGGGGAGCAGTACTTC

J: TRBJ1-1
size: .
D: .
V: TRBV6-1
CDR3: CASSGQGTEAFF
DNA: TGTGCCAGCAGTGGCCAGGGCACTGAAGCTTTCTTT

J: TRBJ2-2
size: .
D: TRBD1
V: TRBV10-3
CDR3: CAISDGTGPTGELFF
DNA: TGTGCCATCAGTGATGGGACAGGCCCGACCGGGGAGCTGTTTTTT

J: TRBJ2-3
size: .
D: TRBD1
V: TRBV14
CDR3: CASSQGDRGSDTQYF
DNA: TGTGCCAGCAGCCAAGGGGACAGGGGTTCAGATACGCAGTATTTT

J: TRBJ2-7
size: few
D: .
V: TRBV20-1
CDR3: CSSGDYEQYF
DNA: TGCAGTTCGGGAGACTACGAGCAGTACTTC

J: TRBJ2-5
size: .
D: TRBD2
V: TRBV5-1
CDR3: CASSESRAGGETQYF
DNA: TGCGCCAGCAGCGAAAGCAGAGCGGGAGGTGAGACCCAGTACTTC

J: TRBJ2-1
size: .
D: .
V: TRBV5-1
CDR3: CATHALKRSPLAFF
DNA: TGCGCCACCCATGCCCTAAAGAGATCCCCCCTAGCGTTCTTC

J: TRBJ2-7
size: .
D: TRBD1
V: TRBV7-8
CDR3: CASSLVWGQGYEQYF
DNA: TGTGCCAGCAGCTTAGTCTGGGGACAGGGTTACGAGCAGTACTTC

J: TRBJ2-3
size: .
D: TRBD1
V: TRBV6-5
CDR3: CASSYGQGSTDTQYF
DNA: TGTGCCAGCAGTTACGGACAGGGCAGCACAGATACGCAGTATTTT

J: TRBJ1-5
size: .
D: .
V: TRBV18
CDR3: CASSQDRNNQPQHF
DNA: TGTGCCAGCTCTCAAGACAGGAACAATCAGCCCCAGCATTTT

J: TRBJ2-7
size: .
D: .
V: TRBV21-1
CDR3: CASSKGPLAYEQYF
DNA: TGTGCCAGCAGCAAAGGACCCTTAGCTTACGAGCAGTACTTC

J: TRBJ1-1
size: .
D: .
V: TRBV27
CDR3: CASSPSPYRVDGTKTTEAFF
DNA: TGTGCCAGCAGTCCCAGCCCATACAGGGTCGACGGAACAAAAACGACTGAAGCTTTCTTT

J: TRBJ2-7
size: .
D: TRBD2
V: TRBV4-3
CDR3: CASSQVTSGGISYEQYF
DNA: TGCGCCAGCAGCCAGGTTACTAGCGGGGGCATCTCCTACGAGCAGTACTTC

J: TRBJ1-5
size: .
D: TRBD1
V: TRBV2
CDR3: CASSPGTGTQPQHF
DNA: TGTGCCAGCAGTCCCGGGACAGGGACCCAGCCCCAGCATTTT